This T cell receptor (beta chain) is drawn from a study of CD8 T cells in Susac syndrome. TCR beta was sequenced from blood CD8+ and CD4+ T cells. Both CD4+ and CD8+ T cells were negatively isolated, and TEMRA cells underwent FACS enrichment. RNA was extracted with the RNeasy kit, and a quantity of about 0.45 to 1 ug was reverse transcribed using random hexamers. Amplification of TCR beta CDR3 used immunoSEQ multiplex PCR across 54 Vbeta and 13 Jbeta. TCRdb analysed the immunoSEQ multiplex PCR reads with MiXCR anew, one entry per CDR3 protein. The top ten clones hold 0.095% of a sample with some 220,000 distinct CDR3 sequences, 95% of them seen once. The germline CDR1 and CDR2 sequences are MNHEY and SMNVEV (reference sequence). The CDR3 length is 15 residues. V was trimmed by 6 bases and J by 6 bases, leaving 20 bases between them.

This TCR was recovered from a human donor with multiple sclerosis. Material: CD4+ T cells from PBMCs. The V and J genes are TRBV27 and TRBJ1-2; no definite D call. The chain's CDR3 is CASSPMPGQRDGYTF. Written as DNA, the CDR3 is TGTGCCAGCAGCCCAATGCCCGGCCAGAGAGATGGCTACACCTTC.